These 24 T cell receptor beta chains originate from one sample sequenced in a study of T cell changes during pregnancy in multiple sclerosis. Repertoires were generated with immunoSEQ multiplex PCR, while TCRdb's copy carries only in-frame clones and drops some. The repertoire holds tens of thousands of clones, roughly 90% seen once, with 1.4% to 1.5% in the top ten. Sequences were derived from peripheral blood, sampled in the first trimester of pregnancy. These receptors were collected from a female donor in good health, enrolled as a control in a pregnancy study.

The J gene is TRBJ1-5, the V gene TRBV30; 7 bases align to TRBD1. Germline assignment: CDR1 GTSNPN and CDR2 SVGIG (reference sequence). Germline trimming cut 3 bases from V and 0 bases from J; bases unmatched to any gene: 5. This CDR3 region has 15 residues. CDR3 nucleotides: TGTGCCTGGAGCGAGGGGACAGCTAGCAATCAGCCCCAGCATTTT. This encodes CAWSEGTASNQPQHF.

The rearrangement uses TRBV6-5 and TRBJ1-6; no clear D. CDR1 is MNHEY and CDR2 is SVGAGI in the germline V gene. The CDR3 totals 15 residues. V was clipped by 0 bases and J by 10 bases, with 13 bases between them. CDR3 amino acids: CASSYSATNASPLHF. CDR3 nucleotide sequence: TGTGCCAGCAGTTACTCGGCGACAAATGCGTCACCCCTCCACTTT.

The chain combines TRBV7-2 with TRBJ2-1, with TRBD2 as a possible D gene (5 bases). This CDR3 spans 11 amino acids. Trimming cost V 4 bases and J 10 bases, with 8 bases left between them. CDR1 is SGHTA and CDR2 is FQGNSA in the germline V gene. As DNA, the CDR3 is TGTGCCAGCAGCTCCCCGGGGGAGCAGTTCTTC. Amino acid sequence: CASSSPGEQFF.

CDR3 loop: CASRGTNAYKNIQYF. The CDR3 bases are TGTGCCAGCAGGGGGACAAACGCCTACAAAAACATTCAGTACTTC. J is TRBJ2-4 and V is TRBV2; TRBD1 might be the D (6 bases). The V gene lost 6 bases and the J gene lost 3 bases, with 15 bases spanning the gap. The CDR3 spans 15 residues. CDR1 and CDR2 from the germline V gene are SNHLY and FYNNEI.

V usage is TRBV14 and J usage is TRBJ2-1, with D possibly being TRBD2 (5 bases). The CDR3 has 16 amino acids. The germline V gene has CDR1 SGHDN and CDR2 FVKESK. Deletions cut 1 base from V and 1 base from J, with 11 bases between. CDR3 nucleotide sequence: TGTGCCAGCAGCCAAGTCCGCGGGCAATCCTACAATGAGCAGTTCTTC. Protein sequence: CASSQVRGQSYNEQFF.

A single count supports this clone. In nucleotides, the CDR3 is TGCGCCAGCAGCTTGGGCCTGGAATGGGAGGGAAAGAGTGAAAAACTGTTTTTT. Residues: CASSLGLEWEGKSEKLFF. The chain combines TRBV5-1 with TRBJ1-4; no definite D call. V lost 0 bases, J lost 7 bases, and 22 bases lay in between. This CDR3 has 18 residues. Germline V gene data show CDR1 as SGHRS and CDR2 as YFSETQ.

The chain carries TRBV5-1 and TRBJ1-1, with unresolved D. Trimming cost V 2 bases and J 5 bases, with 13 bases left between them. The CDR3 has 14 residues. Germline lookup yields CDR1 SGHRS and CDR2 YFSETQ. This CDR3 reads CASSFEIGATEAFF. CDR3 coding DNA: TGCGCCAGCAGCTTCGAGATCGGTGCAACTGAAGCTTTCTTT.

The genes are TRBV27 and TRBJ2-2; no clear D gene. There are 14 residues in the CDR3. V lost 6 bases and J 1 base, leaving 9 bases between the germline ends. Per germline, CDR1 MNHEY and CDR2 SMNVEV (reference sequence). CDR3 loop: CASSSNGNTGELFF. The CDR3 DNA sequence: TGTGCCAGCAGCAGTAATGGGAACACCGGGGAGCTGTTTTTT.

The chain has TRBV6-6 and TRBJ1-2; D unclear. Trimming left V 6 bases short and J 5 bases short, with 16 bases between. The germline V gene encodes CDR1 MNHNY and CDR2 SVGAGI (reference sequence). CDR3 size: 14 residues. Here the CDR3 DNA reads TGTGCCAGCAGCGAGATCCGGGGTCTATATGGCTACACCTTC. Residues: CASSEIRGLYGYTF.

V and J are TRBV6-1 and TRBJ2-1; a possible D gene is TRBD2 (7 bases). Between the trimmed V and J ends, which lost 6 bases and 8 bases, there was a span of 14 bases. The CDR3 has 13 amino acids. Per the germline V gene, CDR1 is MNHNS and CDR2 is SASEGT. The CDR3 protein is CASRGAGAYEQFF. The CDR3 DNA is TGTGCCAGCAGAGGCGCGGGGGCATATGAGCAGTTCTTC.

This clone was seen only once. CDR3 sequence reads: CASSLNQGVETQYF. The CDR3 DNA is TGTGCCAGCAGCTTAAATCAGGGGGTGGAGACCCAGTACTTC. The chain is built from TRBV5-4 and TRBJ2-5, with 7 bases fitting TRBD1. There are 14 residues in the CDR3. The germline CDR1 and CDR2 sequences are SGHNT and YYREEE (reference sequence). The junction had 6 bases not matched to a gene; V was cut back by 2 bases and J by 5 bases.

This chain links TRBV11-1 with TRBJ1-1, with unresolved D. The CDR3 length is 14 residues. The V end lost 2 bases, the J end lost 3 bases, and 10 bases lay between the germline ends. Germline-derived CDR1 and CDR2 are SGHAT and FQDESV (reference sequence). CDR3 sequence: CASSLQVVDTEAFF. The CDR3 DNA sequence: TGTGCCAGCAGCTTACAGGTGGTCGACACTGAAGCTTTCTTT.

The chain carries TRBV6-5 and TRBJ1-2; 9 bases are shared with TRBD1. The CDR3 is 16 residues long. Germline V gene sequence: CDR1 MNHEY, CDR2 SVGAGI. With 2 bases clipped from V and 4 bases from J, the junction kept 8 bases outside the gene matches. The DNA of the CDR3 is TGTGCCAGCAGTTACGGTAACAGGGGGCGAGGCTATGGCTACACCTTC. It encodes CASSYGNRGRGYGYTF.

This clone was counted between two and nine times. This sequence joins TRBV6-5 and TRBJ1-5, with TRBD1 as a possible D gene (5 bases). The CDR3 covers 13 residues. V was clipped by 4 bases and J by 5 bases, with 9 bases between them. Per the germline V gene, CDR1 is MNHEY and CDR2 is SVGAGI. The CDR3 DNA sequence: TGTGCCAGCAGTTCAAGGGGATATCAGCCCCAGCATTTT. It translates to CASSSRGYQPQHF.

The V and J genes are TRBV5-4 and TRBJ2-5; 10 bases line up with TRBD1. V lost 0 bases, J lost 5 bases, and 7 bases stayed unmatched. The CDR3 has 16 residues. Germline values: CDR1 SGHNT, CDR2 YYREEE (reference sequence). CDR3 coding DNA: TGTGCCAGCAGCTTGGGGCGGGACAGGGGCGGTGAGACCCAGTACTTC. Its protein is CASSLGRDRGGETQYF.

V is TRBV30 and J is TRBJ2-5, with TRBD1 matching 7 bases. CDR3 length: 14 amino acids. Germline V gene sequence: CDR1 GTSNPN, CDR2 SVGIG (reference sequence). Trimming cost V 4 bases and J 4 bases; bases outside gene matches: 9. The CDR3 spells CAWNSPGGLETQYF. The CDR3 DNA sequence: TGTGCCTGGAACTCCCCAGGGGGTTTAGAGACCCAGTACTTC. Full variable domain (outside the CDR3, taken from reference TRBV30 and TRBJ2-5): SQTIHQWPATLVQPVGSPLSLECTVEGTSNPNLYWYRQAAGRGLQLLFYSVGIGQISSEVPQNLSASRPQDRQFILSSKKLLLSDSGFYLCAWNSPGGLETQYFGPGTRLLVL.

The V and J genes are TRBV10-3 and TRBJ2-3; a weak D match, TRBD1 (6 bases). V was pared by 5 bases and J by 4 bases, with 7 bases between. Germline-derived CDR1 and CDR2 are ENHRY and SYGVKD. This CDR3 contains 12 residues. The CDR3 coding sequence is TGTGCCATCAGTAAGGGGGCAGATACGCAGTATTTT. Protein product: CAISKGADTQYF.

V and J are TRBV6-6 and TRBJ2-7, with 8 bases identical to TRBD1. Germline V CDR1 and CDR2: MNHNY, SVGAGI (reference sequence). The V gene end was trimmed by 6 bases and the J gene end by 4 bases; junction bases not matched to a gene: 5. This CDR3 region has 13 residues. The CDR3 region is CASRRQGRYEQYF. CDR3 DNA sequence: TGTGCCAGCAGGAGACAGGGGCGTTACGAGCAGTACTTC.

The V and J genes are TRBV5-6 and TRBJ1-2, with D unresolved. CDR1 and CDR2 from the germline V gene are SGHDT and YYEEEE. V dropped 0 bases and J dropped 8 bases, with 8 bases sitting between them. CDR3 size: 12 residues. The CDR3 sequence: CASSLGPEGYTF. In DNA, the CDR3 is TGTGCCAGCAGCTTGGGCCCTGAGGGCTACACCTTC.

The gene calls are TRBV5-4 and TRBJ2-3; D possibly corresponds to TRBD2 (5 bases). CDR1 and CDR2 from the germline V gene are SGHNT and YYREEE (reference sequence). Trimming took off 6 bases at V and 0 bases at J, with 8 bases between the two ends. CDR3 length equals 13 residues. This chain's CDR3 is CASKEVSTDTQYF. DNA for the CDR3: TGTGCCAGCAAGGAGGTTAGCACAGATACGCAGTATTTT.

In nucleotides, the CDR3 is TGTGCCAGCAGCTTAGTCACAGGGGCGGACTATGGCTACACCTTC. Translation: CASSLVTGADYGYTF. The chain has TRBV7-2 and TRBJ1-2; 7 positions match TRBD1. The CDR3 is 15 residues long. The ends lost 1 base at V and 3 bases at J; junction bases unmatched: 5. Germline V gene sequence: CDR1 SGHTA, CDR2 FQGNSA.

The V gene is TRBV19, the J gene TRBJ2-5; 8 nucleotides agree with TRBD1. This CDR3 is built from 16 residues. Germline V CDR1 and CDR2: LNHDA, SQIVND (reference sequence). Trimming cost V 5 bases and J 3 bases; bases outside gene matches: 11. The CDR3 region is CASSHGTGRGEETQYF. DNA for the CDR3: TGTGCCAGTAGTCACGGGACAGGAAGGGGGGAAGAGACCCAGTACTTC.

This chain joins TRBV14 and TRBJ2-1; D not certain. CDR3 length equals 14 residues. Germline V lookup: CDR1 SGHDN, CDR2 FVKESK. Deletions cut 2 bases from V and 1 base from J, with 6 bases between. As DNA, the CDR3 is TGTGCCAGCAGCCAAAGAGTTTCCTACAATGAGCAGTTCTTC. Its translation is CASSQRVSYNEQFF.

This rearrangement joins TRBV15 to TRBJ2-1; tentatively, D is TRBD1 (5 bases). Germline assignment: CDR1 LNHNV and CDR2 YYDKDF (reference sequence). The CDR3 is 16 residues long. V was shortened by 0 bases and J by 0 bases, with 9 bases between the two germline ends. Here the CDR3 reads CATSRDVRGSYNEQFF. CDR3 nucleotide sequence: TGTGCCACCAGCAGAGATGTAAGGGGCTCCTACAATGAGCAGTTCTTC.